These 5 T cell receptor beta chains originate from one sample sequenced in a study of cytomegalovirus exposure and HLA in healthy donors. Primers: 60 Vbeta forward and 13 Jbeta reverse. The method was immunoSEQ multiplex PCR; TCRdb's version includes in-frame clones alone and lacks a portion of them. The data include fewer than 200,000 clones; the top ten clones carry 6.5%. Sequenced input: PBMCs. The receptor source for this set is a man aged 25-45 years in good health and CMV-seronegative.

The chain employs TRBV6-5 and TRBJ1-2; D unresolved. This CDR3 contains 16 residues. Trimming took 0 bases from V and 3 from J, leaving 14 bases between them. Germline loops: CDR1 MNHEY, CDR2 SVGAGI. The CDR3 DNA is TGTGCCAGCAGTTACTCGCGGCGGATGTTAGACTATGGCTACACCTTC. Protein sequence: CASSYSRRMLDYGYTF.

The chain joins TRBV29-1 to TRBJ1-1; possible D gene TRBD1, 6 bases. This CDR3 contains 16 residues. Germline loops: CDR1 SQVTM, CDR2 ANQGSEA. V was trimmed by 7 bases and J by 1 base, leaving 22 bases between them. DNA for the CDR3: TGCAGCGCAAAGACGTACGTACAGGGATCGAACACTGAAGCTTTCTTT. Its translation is CSAKTYVQGSNTEAFF.

The CDR3 sequence: CASSSRGGAHEQYF. CDR3 nucleotide sequence: TGTGCCAGCAGTTCTAGGGGAGGGGCCCACGAGCAGTACTTC. The chain recombines TRBV27 with TRBJ2-7; 7 bases fit TRBD2. CDR1 MNHEY and CDR2 SMNVEV come from the germline V gene (reference sequence). The CDR3 sequence is 14 residues long. Germline trimming cut 4 bases from V and 5 bases from J; bases unmatched to any gene: 8.

This rearrangement joins TRBV15 to TRBJ1-4; D ambiguous. Germline loops: CDR1 LNHNV, CDR2 YYDKDF (reference sequence). There are 13 residues in the CDR3. V was clipped by 4 bases and J by 4 bases, with 7 bases between them. CDR3 residues: CATSNRHNEKLFF. The DNA for the CDR3 is TGTGCCACCAGCAACAGACATAATGAAAAACTGTTTTTT.

V gene TRBV30 combines with J gene TRBJ2-7, with TRBD2 matching over 7 bases. The trim removed 4 bases at V and 5 bases at J, leaving 11 bases unmatched. This CDR3 is built from 14 residues. In germline, CDR1 is GTSNPN, CDR2 SVGIG (reference sequence). This CDR3 is CAWTRWGGINEQYF. The CDR3 DNA follows: TGTGCCTGGACCCGCTGGGGGGGGATAAACGAGCAGTACTTC.